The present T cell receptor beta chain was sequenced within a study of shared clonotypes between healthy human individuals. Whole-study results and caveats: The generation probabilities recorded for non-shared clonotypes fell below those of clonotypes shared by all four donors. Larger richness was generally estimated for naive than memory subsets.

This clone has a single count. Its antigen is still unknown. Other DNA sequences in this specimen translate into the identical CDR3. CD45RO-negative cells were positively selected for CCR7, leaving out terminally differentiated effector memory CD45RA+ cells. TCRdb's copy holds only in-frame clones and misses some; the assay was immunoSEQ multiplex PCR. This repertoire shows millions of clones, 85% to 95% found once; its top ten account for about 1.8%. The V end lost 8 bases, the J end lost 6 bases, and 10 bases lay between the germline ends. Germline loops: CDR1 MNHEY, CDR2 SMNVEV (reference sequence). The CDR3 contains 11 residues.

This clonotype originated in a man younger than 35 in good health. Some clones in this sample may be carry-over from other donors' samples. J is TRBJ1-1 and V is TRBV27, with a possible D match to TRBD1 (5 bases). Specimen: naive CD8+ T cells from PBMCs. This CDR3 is CASRWGSEAFF. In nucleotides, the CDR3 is TGTGCCAGCCGGTGGGGGTCTGAAGCTTTCTTT.